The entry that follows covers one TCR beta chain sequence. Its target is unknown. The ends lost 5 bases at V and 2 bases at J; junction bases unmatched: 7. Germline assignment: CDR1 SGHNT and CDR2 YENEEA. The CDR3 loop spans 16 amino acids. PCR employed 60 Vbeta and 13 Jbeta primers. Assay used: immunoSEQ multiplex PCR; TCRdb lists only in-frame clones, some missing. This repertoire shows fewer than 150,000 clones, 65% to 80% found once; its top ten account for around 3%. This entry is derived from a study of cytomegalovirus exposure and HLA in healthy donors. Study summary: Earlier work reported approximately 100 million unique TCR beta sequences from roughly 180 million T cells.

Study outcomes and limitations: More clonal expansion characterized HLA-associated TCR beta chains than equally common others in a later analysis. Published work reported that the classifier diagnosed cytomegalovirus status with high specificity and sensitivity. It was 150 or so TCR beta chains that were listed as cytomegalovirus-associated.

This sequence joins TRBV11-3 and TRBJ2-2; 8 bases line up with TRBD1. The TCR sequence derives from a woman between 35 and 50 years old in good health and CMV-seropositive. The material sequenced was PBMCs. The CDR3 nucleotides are TGTGCCAGCAGCGGAACAGGGGGAGTAAACACCGGGGAGCTGTTTTTT. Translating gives CASSGTGGVNTGELFF.